This T cell receptor (beta chain) was recorded in a study of T cell responses to AZD1222 COVID-19 vaccine. General study findings and limits: The study reported that nearly half of spike-specific TCRs target unmutated variant regions. Possibly, clonal diversity was underestimated; donors were largely white British and included more females. Only six individuals given AZD1222 were seropositive at baseline. Regions 160-218 and 743-854 held dominance among vaccine-associated CD4 TCRs, which spanned spike.

The CDR3 loop spans 17 amino acids. V lost 1 base, J lost 0 bases, and 16 bases lay in between. CDR1 LGHNA and CDR2 YNFKEQ come from the germline V gene. With regard to this clone: Its antigen is undetermined.

The assay was immunoSEQ multiplex PCR, and TCRdb's table has in-frame clones only and misses some. The sample records about 100,000 clones, about 88% being singletons. This sequence originates from an adult in good health. The gene calls are TRBV4-2 and TRBJ2-7; D gene ambiguous. The sequenced sample was peripheral blood, obtained on day 0 of AZD1222 vaccination. The CDR3 DNA is TGTGCCAGCAGCCAAGGCATCGGCGGATCGAGCTCCTACGAGCAGTACTTC. Protein product: CASSQGIGGSSSYEQYF.